One sample yielded the 25 T cell receptor beta chains listed below, sequenced in a study of blood T cells in healthy people across ages. The second PCR ran about 7 to 12 cycles with a sample-barcoded 5' primer and J-beta primers. TCRdb called the 5' RACE reads again in MiXCR, with one record for every CDR3 protein. This sample has 600,000 to 650,000 distinct CDR3 sequences, with 58% found just once. The sample taken for sequencing was blood. These receptors all come from a man aged 55 to 69 in good health.

The chain carries TRBV7-8 and TRBJ1-2; no reliable D call. Trimming pared 2 bases from V and 2 bases from J, leaving 9 bases between. CDR3 length: 14 residues. Germline V gives CDR1 SGHVS, CDR2 FQNEAQ. DNA of the CDR3: TGTGCCAGCAGCTTATCTGTCCAGAACTATGGCTACACCTTC. Encoded protein: CASSLSVQNYGYTF.

This clonotype turned up a few times. The chain joins TRBV20-1 to TRBJ2-5; 8 nucleotides line up with TRBD1. CDR1 is DFQATT and CDR2 is SNEGSKA in the germline V gene (reference sequence). The ends lost 6 bases at V and 4 bases at J; junction bases unmatched: 13. The CDR3 is made up of 15 amino acids. CDR3 loop: CSATGPGGARETQYF. CDR3 in DNA: TGCAGTGCCACCGGACCAGGGGGCGCAAGAGAGACCCAGTACTTC.

This clonotype was counted a few times. The chain carries TRBV3-1 and TRBJ1-6; D gene ambiguous. CDR1 is LGHDT and CDR2 is YNNKEL in the germline V gene (reference sequence). V lost 8 bases to trimming and J lost 14 bases, with 10 bases between them. This CDR3 spans 10 amino acids. Here the CDR3 reads CASGQITLHF. DNA of the CDR3: TGTGCCAGCGGGCAAATTACCCTCCACTTT.

The table lists this clonotype with a few counts. The rearrangement joins TRBV12-3 or TRBV12-4 to TRBJ2-5, with no clear D. The V and J ends lost 3 bases and 3 bases respectively, with 5 bases between them. CDR3 length: 12 amino acids. The CDR3 coding sequence is TGTGCCAGCAGTTTCGCGGAAGAGACCCAGTACTTC. Translation gives CASSFAEETQYF.

The DNA for the CDR3 is TGCAGTGCCCCCGAGGGCGGCATTCAGTACTTC. Translating it yields CSAPEGGIQYF. The chain carries TRBV20-1 and TRBJ2-4, with a tentative D call TRBD2 (5 bases). Trimming left V 6 bases short and J 9 bases short, with 12 bases between. The CDR3 has 11 amino acids. Per germline, CDR1 DFQATT and CDR2 SNEGSKA (reference sequence).

CDR3 DNA: TGCGCCAGCAGCCAATACGCCGTGGGGCAAGAGACCCAGTACTTC. This encodes CASSQYAVGQETQYF. V usage is TRBV4-1 and J usage is TRBJ2-5; D is unresolved. Germline assignment: CDR1 MGHRA and CDR2 YSYEKL. The length of the CDR3 is 15 residues. V was shortened by 2 bases and J by 2 bases, with 12 bases between the two germline ends.

V and J are TRBV7-2 and TRBJ2-2, with 7 bases that match TRBD1. V trimming: 5 bases; J trimming: 15 bases; junction bases outside the gene matches: 9. Germline assignment: CDR1 SGHTA and CDR2 FQGNSA. The CDR3 runs to 12 residues. Here the CDR3 DNA reads TGTGCCAGCAGCCTAATGACAGGGTCGGTGTTTTTT. Translated: CASSLMTGSVFF.

This clonotype was found a few times. V is TRBV2 and J is TRBJ2-4; D is undetermined. The CDR3 has 12 residues. CDR1 is SNHLY, CDR2 FYNNEI, per germline. The ends were cut back, 5 bases at V and 3 bases at J, with 5 bases in the middle. The DNA of the CDR3 is TGTGCCAGCAGTCTTGTCAAAAACATTCAGTACTTC. Translated: CASSLVKNIQYF.

As DNA, the CDR3 is TGCGCCAGCTCGGAAGACATGGCCCTCGGGGAGTATTTT. It yields the protein CASSEDMALGEYF. The chain uses TRBV5-1 and TRBJ2-3, with a weak D call TRBD2 (5 bases). V lost 7 bases and J lost 13, with 22 bases in between. Looked up from germline, CDR1 is SGHRS and CDR2 is YFSETQ. This CDR3 spans 13 amino acids.

The chain combines TRBV7-6 with TRBJ1-1; unclear D gene. The germline gives CDR1 SGHVS, CDR2 FNYEAQ. V was shortened by 2 bases and J by 1 base, with 11 bases between the two germline ends. This CDR3 is built from 15 residues. CDR3 nucleotide sequence: TGTGCCAGCAGCTTAAGTCACGGTGGGAACACTGAAGCTTTCTTT. This encodes CASSLSHGGNTEAFF.

A note on this clonotype: At one end, the junction sequence differs from germline, possibly due to a read error. V and J are TRBV5-1 and TRBJ2-3; the D gene is possibly TRBD2 (5 bases). The CDR3 spans 15 residues. The V gene's germline CDR1 is SGHRS and CDR2 YFSETQ. The CDR3: CANSLEAESTDTQYF. CDR3 DNA sequence: TGCGCCAACAGCTTGGAGGCAGAGAGCACAGATACGCAGTATTTT.

CDR3 sequence (DNA): TGTGCCAGCAGTCCTAATGACAGGGCCGTCTATGGCTACACCTTC. Its protein is CASSPNDRAVYGYTF. The chain carries TRBV27 and TRBJ1-2; 7 bases agree with TRBD1. The CDR3 contains 15 residues. Germline lookup yields CDR1 MNHEY and CDR2 SMNVEV (reference sequence). The V gene end was trimmed by 5 bases and the J gene end by 4 bases; junction bases not matched to a gene: 10.

This clonotype was counted a single time. V gene TRBV7-8 combines with J gene TRBJ2-3; no firm D call. Looked up from germline, CDR1 is SGHVS and CDR2 is FQNEAQ. This CDR3 contains 14 residues. The V end was cut by 5 bases, the J end by 3 bases, with 12 bases between. The CDR3 nucleotides are TGTGCCAGCAGCCAACAAATGGGTACAGATACGCAGTATTTT. Translated, it gives CASSQQMGTDTQYF.

This clonotype was recorded many times. The gene calls are TRBV12-3 or TRBV12-4 and TRBJ1-2, with 7 positions matching TRBD1. The CDR3 length is 19 residues. V gave up 8 bases and J gave up 3 bases; unmatched junction bases: 24. CDR3 residues: CASALDPGTRARGDYGYTF. CDR3 sequence (DNA): TGTGCCAGCGCCTTAGATCCGGGGACAAGGGCCAGGGGGGACTATGGCTACACCTTC.

The chain couples TRBV20-1 to TRBJ2-7; D possibly corresponds to TRBD1 (5 bases). V lost 5 bases, J lost 2 bases, and 10 bases lay in between. This CDR3 is built from 12 residues. CDR1 and CDR2 (germline): DFQATT, SNEGSKA (reference sequence). The CDR3, as DNA: TGCAGTGCTGGACACGGTACCTACGAGCAGTACTTC. Protein: CSAGHGTYEQYF.

The V gene is TRBV4-1, the J gene TRBJ2-5, with 14 nucleotides matching TRBD2. After removal of 0 bases from V and 4 bases from J, the junction contained 7 bases not matched to a gene. The CDR3 length is 18 residues. The germline V gene has CDR1 MGHRA and CDR2 YSYEKL. CDR3 bases: TGCGCCAGCAGCCAAGATCCCCGACTAGCGGGGGGGCTAGAGACCCAGTACTTC. As protein: CASSQDPRLAGGLETQYF.

CDR3 sequence: CASSVTGSGGELFF. The CDR3 region has the DNA TGTGCCAGCAGCGTGACAGGGAGTGGCGGGGAGCTGTTTTTT. The chain has TRBV9 and TRBJ2-2; 7 bases line up with TRBD1. Germline trimming cut 2 bases from V and 7 bases from J; bases unmatched to any gene: 5. CDR1 and CDR2 from the germline V gene are SGDLS and YYNGEE. The CDR3 has 14 residues.

The sample holds a few counts of this clonotype. The chain links TRBV4-1 to TRBJ2-5; 9 bases match TRBD2. Germline CDR1 reads MGHRA; CDR2 reads YSYEKL. V lost 3 bases to trimming and J lost 3 bases; unmatched junction nucleotides: 5. The CDR3 sequence is 15 residues long. CDR3 coding DNA: TGCGCCAGCAGCCAGTTCGAGCGGGGGGAAGAGACCCAGTACTTC. Its translation: CASSQFERGEETQYF.

The V call is TRBV7-2, the J call TRBJ2-2, with D hard to call. The CDR3 covers 13 residues. Germline CDR1 and CDR2: SGHTA and FQGNSA. The V end lost 3 bases, the J end lost 8 bases, and 10 bases lay between the germline ends. The CDR3 nucleotides read TGTGCCAGCAGCTTGGGCCTCCAGGGGGAGCTGTTTTTT. Its protein product is CASSLGLQGELFF.

J is TRBJ1-2 and V is TRBV4-2; no clear D gene. This CDR3 has 13 amino acids. Germline lookup yields CDR1 LGHNA and CDR2 YNFKEQ. The germline V and J ends were trimmed by 0 bases and 6 bases, with 8 bases remaining between them. The CDR3 region is CASSQDQQNGYTF. The CDR3 DNA sequence: TGTGCCAGCAGCCAAGATCAGCAGAATGGCTACACCTTC.

This chain connects TRBV20-1 to TRBJ1-2; no definite D call. The ends were cut back, 2 bases at V and 0 bases at J, with 10 bases in the middle. The V gene's germline CDR1 is DFQATT and CDR2 SNEGSKA (reference sequence). This CDR3 contains 14 residues. CDR3 coding DNA: TGCAGTGCTAGACTCTCAGGAACTAACTATGGCTACACCTTC. Amino acids: CSARLSGTNYGYTF.

The V call is TRBV27, the J call TRBJ2-3, with 12 bases fitting TRBD2. Germline V gene sequence: CDR1 MNHEY, CDR2 SMNVEV (reference sequence). The CDR3 has 15 amino acids. The junction had 5 bases not matched to a gene; V was cut back by 4 bases and J by 6 bases. The CDR3 region has the DNA TGTGCCAGCAGTTGGGCTAGCGGGGGGGCTGATACGCAGTATTTT. Translated, it gives CASSWASGGADTQYF.

This clonotype appeared a few times. This chain uses TRBV9 with TRBJ1-2; no reliable D call. Per the germline V gene, CDR1 is SGDLS and CDR2 is YYNGEE. V lost 4 bases, J lost 2 bases, and 15 bases lay in between. This CDR3 contains 15 residues. The CDR3 region has the DNA TGTGCCAGCAGCCCCTTCGACGGATTAAACTATGGCTACACCTTC. This codes for CASSPFDGLNYGYTF.

Only one count was recorded for this clonotype. The chain employs TRBV13 and TRBJ2-5, with 7 positions matching TRBD2. TRBJ2-7 matches the DNA end more closely, so the J call is doubtful. The V gene's germline CDR1 is PRHDT and CDR2 FYEKMQ (reference sequence). This CDR3 comprises 15 residues. CDR3 region: CAISELGGNFHEQYF. The DNA for the CDR3 is TGTGCCATCAGTGAGTTGGGAGGGAACTTCCACGAGCAGTACTTC.

The table lists this clonotype with a count of one. The chain is built from TRBV2 and TRBJ2-1; 9 nucleotides agree with TRBD2. V shed 3 bases, J shed 7 bases, and the junction held 7 bases outside the gene matches. The germline V gene has CDR1 SNHLY and CDR2 FYNNEI. CDR3 length: 15 amino acids. The CDR3 loop is CASSEAGGPGNEQFF. The CDR3 DNA reads TGTGCCAGCAGTGAGGCGGGGGGGCCGGGGAATGAGCAGTTCTTC.